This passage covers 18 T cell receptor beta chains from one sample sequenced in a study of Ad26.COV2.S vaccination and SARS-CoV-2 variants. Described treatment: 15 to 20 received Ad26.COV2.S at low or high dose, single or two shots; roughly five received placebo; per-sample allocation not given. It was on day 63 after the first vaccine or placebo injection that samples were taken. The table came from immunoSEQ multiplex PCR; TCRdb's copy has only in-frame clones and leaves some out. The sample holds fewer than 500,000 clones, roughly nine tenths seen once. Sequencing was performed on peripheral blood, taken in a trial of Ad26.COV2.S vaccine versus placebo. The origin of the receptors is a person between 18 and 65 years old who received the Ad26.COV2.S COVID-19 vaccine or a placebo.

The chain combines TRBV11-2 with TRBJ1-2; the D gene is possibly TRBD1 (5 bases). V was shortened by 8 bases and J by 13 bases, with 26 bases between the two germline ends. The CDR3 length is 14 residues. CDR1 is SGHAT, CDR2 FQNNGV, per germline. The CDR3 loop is CASSRGQGRSVFTF. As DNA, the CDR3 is TGTGCCAGCTCACGGGGTCAGGGCCGATCTGTTTTCACCTTC.

CDR3 sequence reads: CASSSDSLAGGVWQETQYF. The CDR3 nucleotides read TGTGCCAGCAGCTCCGATTCACTAGCGGGAGGGGTTTGGCAAGAGACCCAGTACTTC. The chain carries TRBV7-3 and TRBJ2-5, with 13 bases identical to TRBD2. CDR1 is SGHTA, CDR2 FQGTGA, per germline. The junction had 13 bases not matched to a gene; V was cut back by 4 bases and J by 2 bases. CDR3 length: 19 residues.

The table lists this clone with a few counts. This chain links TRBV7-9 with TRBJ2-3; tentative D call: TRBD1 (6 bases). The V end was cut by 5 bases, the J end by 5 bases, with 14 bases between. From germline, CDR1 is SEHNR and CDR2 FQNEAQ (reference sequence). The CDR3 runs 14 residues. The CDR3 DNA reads TGTGCCAGCAGCCGTACAGGGTTGGGAGATACGCAGTATTTT. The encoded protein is CASSRTGLGDTQYF. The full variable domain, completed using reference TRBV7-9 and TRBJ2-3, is DTGVSQNPRHKITKRGQNVTFRCDPISEHNRLYWYRQTLGQGPEFLTYFQNEAQLEKSRLLSDRFSAERPKGSFSTLEIQRTEQGDSAMYLCASSRTGLGDTQYFGPGTRLTVL.

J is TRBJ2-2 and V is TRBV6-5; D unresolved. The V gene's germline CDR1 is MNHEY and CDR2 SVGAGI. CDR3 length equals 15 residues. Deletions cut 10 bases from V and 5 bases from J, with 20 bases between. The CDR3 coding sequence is TGTGCCACCTCGTTGACATATCCAGTTACCGGGGAGCTGTTTTTT. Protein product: CATSLTYPVTGELFF.

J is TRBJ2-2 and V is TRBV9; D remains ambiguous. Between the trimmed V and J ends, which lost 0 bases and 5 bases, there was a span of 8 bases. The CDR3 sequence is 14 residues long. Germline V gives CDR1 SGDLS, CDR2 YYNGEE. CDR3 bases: TGTGCCAGCAGCGTAGACCCAGTGACCGGGGAGCTGTTTTTT. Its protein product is CASSVDPVTGELFF.

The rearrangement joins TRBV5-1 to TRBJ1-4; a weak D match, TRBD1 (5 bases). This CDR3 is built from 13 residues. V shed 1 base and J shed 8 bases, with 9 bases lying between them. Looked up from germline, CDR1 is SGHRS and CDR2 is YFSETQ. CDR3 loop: CASSLFQGEKLFF. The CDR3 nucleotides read TGCGCCAGCAGCTTGTTTCAGGGAGAAAAACTGTTTTTT.

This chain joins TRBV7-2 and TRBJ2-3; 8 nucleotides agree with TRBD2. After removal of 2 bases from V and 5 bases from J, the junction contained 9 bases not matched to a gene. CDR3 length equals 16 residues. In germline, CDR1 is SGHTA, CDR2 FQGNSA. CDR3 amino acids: CASSLKVGRGEDTQYF. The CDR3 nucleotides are TGTGCCAGCAGCTTAAAGGTCGGGAGGGGCGAAGATACGCAGTATTTT.

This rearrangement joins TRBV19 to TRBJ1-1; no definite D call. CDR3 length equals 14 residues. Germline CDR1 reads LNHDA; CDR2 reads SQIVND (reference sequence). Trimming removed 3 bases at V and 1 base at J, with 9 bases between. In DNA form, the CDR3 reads TGTGCCAGTAGTATTAACACCAGGAACACTGAAGCTTTCTTT. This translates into CASSINTRNTEAFF.

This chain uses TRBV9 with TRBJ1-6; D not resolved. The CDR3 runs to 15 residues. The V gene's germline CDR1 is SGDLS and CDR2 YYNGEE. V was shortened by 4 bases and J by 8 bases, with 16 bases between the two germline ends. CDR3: CASSPRAGSDSPLHF. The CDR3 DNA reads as TGTGCCAGCAGCCCCCGGGCGGGTAGTGATTCACCCCTCCACTTT.

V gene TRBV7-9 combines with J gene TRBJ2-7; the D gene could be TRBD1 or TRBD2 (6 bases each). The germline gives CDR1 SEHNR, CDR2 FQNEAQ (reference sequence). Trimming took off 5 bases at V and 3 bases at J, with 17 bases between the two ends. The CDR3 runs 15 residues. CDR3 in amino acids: CASSPQWGANYEQYF. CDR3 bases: TGTGCCAGCAGCCCCCAATGGGGGGCAAACTACGAGCAGTACTTC.

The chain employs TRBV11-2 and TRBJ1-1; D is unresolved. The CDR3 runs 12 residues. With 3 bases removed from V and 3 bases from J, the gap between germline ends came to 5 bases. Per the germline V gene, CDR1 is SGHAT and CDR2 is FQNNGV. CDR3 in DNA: TGTGCCAGCAGCTTTTCCGACACTGAAGCTTTCTTT. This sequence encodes CASSFSDTEAFF.

The CDR3 is CASSCRAGQAYEQYV. The CDR3 DNA reads as TGTGCCAGCAGCTGCCGGGCTGGACAGGCCTACGAGCAGTACGTC. This sequence joins TRBV21-1 and TRBJ2-7; TRBD1 is the table's D call, not checked against the DNA. TRBV21-1 is a recognized pseudogene. The CDR3 consists of 15 residues.

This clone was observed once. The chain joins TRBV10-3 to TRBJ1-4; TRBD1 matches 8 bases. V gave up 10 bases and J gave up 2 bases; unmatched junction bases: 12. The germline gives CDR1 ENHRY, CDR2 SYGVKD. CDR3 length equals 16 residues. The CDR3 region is CATKQGAVGTNEKLFF. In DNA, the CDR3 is TGTGCCACCAAGCAGGGGGCCGTCGGGACTAATGAAAAACTGTTTTTT.

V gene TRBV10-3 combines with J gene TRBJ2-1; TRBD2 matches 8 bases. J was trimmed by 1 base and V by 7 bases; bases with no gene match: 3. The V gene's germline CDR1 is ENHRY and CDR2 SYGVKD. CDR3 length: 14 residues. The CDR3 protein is CAIMSGGSYNEQFF. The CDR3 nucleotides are TGTGCCATCATGAGCGGGGGTTCCTACAATGAGCAGTTCTTC.

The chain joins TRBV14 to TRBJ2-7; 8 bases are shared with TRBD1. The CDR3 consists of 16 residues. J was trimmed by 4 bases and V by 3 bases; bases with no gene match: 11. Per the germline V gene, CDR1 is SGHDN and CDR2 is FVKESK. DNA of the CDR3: TGTGCCAGCAGCCACTCCTCCCGGGACAGGTGGTACGAGCAGTACTTC. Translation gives CASSHSSRDRWYEQYF.

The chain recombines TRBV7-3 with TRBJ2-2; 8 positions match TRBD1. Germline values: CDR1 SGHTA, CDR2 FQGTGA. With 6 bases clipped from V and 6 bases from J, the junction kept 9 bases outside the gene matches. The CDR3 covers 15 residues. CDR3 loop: CASRPNRGSSGELFF. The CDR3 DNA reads TGTGCCAGCAGACCCAACAGGGGGTCGTCCGGGGAGCTGTTTTTT.

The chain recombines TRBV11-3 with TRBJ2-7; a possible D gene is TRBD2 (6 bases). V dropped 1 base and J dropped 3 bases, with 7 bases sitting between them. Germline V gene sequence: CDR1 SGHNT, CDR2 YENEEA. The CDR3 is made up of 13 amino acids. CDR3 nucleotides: TGTGCCAGCAGCTTAGGCGGGGACTACGAGCAGTACGTC. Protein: CASSLGGDYEQYV.

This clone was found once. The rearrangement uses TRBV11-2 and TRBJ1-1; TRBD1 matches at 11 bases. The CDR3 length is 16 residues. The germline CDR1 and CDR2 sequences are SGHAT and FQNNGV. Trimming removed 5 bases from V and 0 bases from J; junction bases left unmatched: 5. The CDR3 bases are TGTGCCAGCAGCGCCCGGGACAGGGGGATGAACACTGAAGCTTTCTTT. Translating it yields CASSARDRGMNTEAFF.